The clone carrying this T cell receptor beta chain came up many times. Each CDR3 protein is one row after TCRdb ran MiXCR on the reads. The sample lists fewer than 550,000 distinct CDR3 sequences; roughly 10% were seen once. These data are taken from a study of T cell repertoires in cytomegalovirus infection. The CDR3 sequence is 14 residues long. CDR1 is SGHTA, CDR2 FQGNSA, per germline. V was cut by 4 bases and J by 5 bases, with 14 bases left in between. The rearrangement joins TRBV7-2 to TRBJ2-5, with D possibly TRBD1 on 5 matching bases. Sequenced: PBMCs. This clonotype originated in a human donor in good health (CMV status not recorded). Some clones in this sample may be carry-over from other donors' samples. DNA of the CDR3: TGTGCCAGCAGCTCAAGGCCAGGGTCGGAGACCCAGTACTTC. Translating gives CASSSRPGSETQYF.